The rows below give T cell receptor beta chains drawn from one sample of a study of a mutant IDH1 vaccine in newly diagnosed glioma. Profiling relied on immunoSEQ multiplex PCR, and the TCRdb table lists in-frame clones only, not all of them. The table lists tens of thousands of clones, 84% of them singletons. No antigen has been identified for these receptors. The sequenced sample was PBMCs, obtained from a glioma patient whose treatment included an IDH1 peptide vaccine. Receptor source: a man between 18 and 29 years old with glioma. Each CDR3 is given without its conserved first and last residue. The order of the fields is J gene, V gene, D gene, CDR3 protein. A D gene is named only where the DNA matches it firmly.

J: TRBJ1-5; V: TRBV5-1; D: .; CDR3: ASSLTGIGQPQH
J: TRBJ1-3; V: TRBV7-9; D: .; CDR3: ASSAASGNTIY
J: TRBJ2-6; V: TRBV25-1; D: .; CDR3: ASSGRGDGANVLT
J: TRBJ1-5; V: TRBV18; D: .; CDR3: ASSPIFRTANQPQH
J: TRBJ1-1; V: TRBV28; D: TRBD1; CDR3: ASSSIGRDRMNTEAF
J: TRBJ2-3; V: TRBV2; D: .; CDR3: ASSEIPGSTDTQY
J: TRBJ2-1; V: TRBV28; D: .; CDR3: ATRGYNEQF
J: TRBJ1-2; V: TRBV4-3; D: .; CDR3: ASSQDIAQLGGYT
J: TRBJ1-1; V: TRBV18; D: .; CDR3: ASSLLTGRDTEAF
J: TRBJ2-7; V: TRBV4-1; D: .; CDR3: ASSHEVSSYEQY
J: TRBJ2-5; V: TRBV9; D: .; CDR3: ASSVGRGMKETQY
J: TRBJ1-5; V: TRBV18; D: TRBD1; CDR3: ASSPQGAGNQPQH
J: TRBJ1-6; V: TRBV5-1; D: .; CDR3: ASSLGQLNSPLH
J: TRBJ1-2; V: TRBV28; D: .; CDR3: ASSFTGAYGYT
J: TRBJ2-7; V: TRBV6-6; D: .; CDR3: ASQRKGASSYEQY
J: TRBJ1-6; V: TRBV15; D: TRBD1; CDR3: ATSRQGERSPLH
J: TRBJ1-6; V: TRBV27; D: TRBD1; CDR3: ASSLSPDEGGNSPLH
J: TRBJ1-2; V: TRBV6-1; D: .; CDR3: ASSEEGPRYGYT